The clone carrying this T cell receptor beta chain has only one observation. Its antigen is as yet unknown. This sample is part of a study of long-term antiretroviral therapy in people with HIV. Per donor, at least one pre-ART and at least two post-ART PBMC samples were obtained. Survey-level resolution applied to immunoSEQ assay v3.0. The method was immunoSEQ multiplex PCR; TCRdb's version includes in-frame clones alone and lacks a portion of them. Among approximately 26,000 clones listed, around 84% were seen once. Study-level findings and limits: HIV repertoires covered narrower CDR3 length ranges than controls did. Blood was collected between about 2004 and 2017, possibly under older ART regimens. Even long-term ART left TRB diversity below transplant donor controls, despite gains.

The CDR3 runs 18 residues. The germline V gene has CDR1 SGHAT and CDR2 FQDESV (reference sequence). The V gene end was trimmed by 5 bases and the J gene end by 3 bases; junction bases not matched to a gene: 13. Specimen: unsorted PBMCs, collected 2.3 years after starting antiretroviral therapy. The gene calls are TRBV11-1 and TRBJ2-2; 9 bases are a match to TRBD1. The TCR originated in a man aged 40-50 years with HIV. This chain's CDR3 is CASSASPFGTGHTGELFF. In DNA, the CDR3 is TGTGCCAGCAGCGCCTCTCCTTTTGGGACAGGGCACACCGGGGAGCTGTTTTTT.